These 4 T cell receptor beta chains share one sample of origin, sequenced in a study of cytomegalovirus exposure and HLA in healthy donors. Sequenced by immunoSEQ multiplex PCR; TCRdb stores in-frame clones only, minus some. The sample shows approximately 220,000 clones, around nine tenths of them seen only once. Sequencing used PBMCs. The receptors come from a man between 18 and 35 years old in good health and CMV-seronegative.

CDR3 nucleotide sequence: TGTGCCAGCTCACCAACAGGGAGTGCAGATACGCAGTATTTT. It encodes CASSPTGSADTQYF. The rearrangement uses TRBV18 and TRBJ2-3; possibly TRBD1 for D (6 bases). The CDR3 has 14 residues. The germline V and J ends were trimmed by 2 bases and 4 bases, with 10 bases remaining between them. CDR1 KGHSH and CDR2 LQKENI come from the germline V gene.

The chain employs TRBV28 and TRBJ2-7; 12 bases fit TRBD2. CDR1 and CDR2 (germline): MDHEN, SYDVKM. V was clipped by 5 bases and J by 3 bases; unmatched bases: 11. The CDR3 consists of 17 residues. The CDR3 loop is CASSPSPGLAGFYEQYF. In DNA, the CDR3 is TGTGCCAGCAGTCCGTCCCCAGGACTAGCGGGATTCTACGAGCAGTACTTC. Combining the CDR3 with reference TRBV28 and TRBJ2-7 gives the whole variable domain DVKVTQSSRYLVKRTGEKVFLECVQDMDHENMFWYRQDPGLGLRLIYFSYDVKMKEKGDIPEGYSVSREKKERFSLILESASTNQTSMYLCASSPSPGLAGFYEQYFGPGTRLTVT.

The rearrangement uses TRBV7-2 and TRBJ2-1; 7 positions match TRBD1. Germline values: CDR1 SGHTA, CDR2 FQGNSA. The junction had 7 bases not matched to a gene; V was cut back by 1 base and J by 7 bases. This CDR3 has 15 amino acids. The CDR3 reads CASSLDRATGNEQFF. Written as DNA, the CDR3 is TGTGCCAGCAGCTTAGACCGCGCGACAGGGAATGAGCAGTTCTTC.

J is TRBJ2-5 and V is TRBV5-1, with 8 bases fitting TRBD2. This CDR3 has 17 amino acids. From germline, CDR1 is SGHRS and CDR2 YFSETQ. V shed 0 bases, J shed 5 bases, and the junction held 12 bases outside the gene matches. CDR3 nucleotides: TGCGCCAGCAGCTTGGTTGGCAGCGGGGGTAATTTTGAGACCCAGTACTTC. It specifies CASSLVGSGGNFETQYF.